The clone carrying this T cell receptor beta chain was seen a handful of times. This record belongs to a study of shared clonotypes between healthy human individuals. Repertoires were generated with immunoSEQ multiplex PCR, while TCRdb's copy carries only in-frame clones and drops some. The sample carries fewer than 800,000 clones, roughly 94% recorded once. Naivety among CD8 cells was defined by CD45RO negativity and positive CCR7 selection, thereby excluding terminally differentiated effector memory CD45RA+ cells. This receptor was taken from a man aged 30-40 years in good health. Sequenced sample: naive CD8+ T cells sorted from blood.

The CDR3 DNA is TGCAGCGTTGTTGGAGGGAATGAAGCTTTCTTT. It translates to CSVVGGNEAFF. V usage is TRBV29-1 and J usage is TRBJ1-1; D remains ambiguous. Germline V CDR1 and CDR2: SQVTM, ANQGSEA. The CDR3 runs 11 residues. V was pared by 4 bases and J by 7 bases, with 10 bases between.